What follows are 10 T cell receptor beta chains derived from one specimen sequenced in a study of quantifying T cell responses using KT2 cells. Background on the study: RNA was reverse transcribed with TCR alpha and beta constant-region primers.

The cDNA 3' end received a ligated oligonucleotide with a UMI. An equimolar mix of RC1.1 and RC1.2 primed the beta chain across TRBC1 and TRBC2. One entry per CDR3 protein results from TCRdb running MiXCR on the UMI-ligation and nested PCR reads. The sample includes about 33,000 distinct CDR3 sequences, approximately 10% of them seen just once. Sequenced material: PBMCs spiked with cells of the T cell clone KT2. The source of these receptors is a human donor.

The V and J genes are TRBV20-1 and TRBJ1-1; D unresolved. The CDR3 is 13 amino acids. Per germline, CDR1 DFQATT and CDR2 SNEGSKA (reference sequence). Deletions cut 0 bases from V and 0 bases from J, with 5 bases between. In DNA, the CDR3 is TGCAGTGCTAGAGAGAGTATGAACACTGAAGCTTTCTTT. Translation gives CSARESMNTEAFF.

This chain connects TRBV13 to TRBJ1-1; D remains unclear. V shed 0 bases and J shed 4 bases, with 0 bases lying between them. The germline V gene encodes CDR1 PRHDT and CDR2 FYEKMQ (reference sequence). The CDR3 loop spans 11 amino acids. The CDR3 bases are TGTGCCAGCAGCTTAGGCACTGAAGCTTTCTTT. Protein product: CASSLGTEAFF.

This chain connects TRBV5-4 to TRBJ2-3, with 8 bases fitting TRBD2. This CDR3 region has 16 residues. The germline V gene encodes CDR1 SGHNT and CDR2 YYREEE (reference sequence). J gave up 4 bases and V 0 bases, and 7 bases lay outside the gene matches. CDR3: CASSLESGSFADTQYF. The DNA of the CDR3 is TGTGCCAGCAGCTTGGAAAGCGGGAGTTTCGCAGATACGCAGTATTTT.

The chain recombines TRBV6-1 with TRBJ2-7; D is possibly TRBD1 (6 bases). Trimming removed 3 bases from V and 0 bases from J, with 12 bases in between. Germline V CDR1 and CDR2: MNHNS, SASEGT. The CDR3 runs 15 residues. CDR3 DNA: TGTGCCAGCAGTGAGGGGAGAGGGGGCTCCTACGAGCAGTACTTC. This codes for CASSEGRGGSYEQYF.

By share, this clonotype ranks as medium-sized (0.01 to 0.1%). The V and J genes are TRBV12-3 or TRBV12-4 and TRBJ1-1; tentative D call: TRBD1 (6 bases). Between the trimmed V and J ends, which lost 5 bases and 1 base, there was a span of 11 bases. The CDR3 is 14 amino acids. The CDR3 spells CASSPRTANTEAFF. CDR3 nucleotide sequence: TGTGCCAGCAGTCCACGGACAGCGAACACTGAAGCTTTCTTT.

In its sample, this clonotype was seen a few times. The rearrangement links TRBV19 to TRBJ1-2, with D unresolved. Trimming took 3 bases from V and 9 from J, leaving 11 bases between them. The CDR3 is made up of 12 amino acids. Looked up from germline, CDR1 is LNHDA and CDR2 is SQIVND (reference sequence). The CDR3 DNA follows: TGTGCCAGTAGTATGCGGGCAGCAAGCTACACCTTC. Encoded protein: CASSMRAASYTF. Using reference TRBV19 and TRBJ1-2 for the parts outside the CDR3, the full variable domain is DGGITQSPKYLFRKEGQNVTLSCEQNLNHDAMYWYRQDPGQGLRLIYYSQIVNDFQKGDIAEGYSVSREKKESFPLTVTSAQKNPTAFYLCASSMRAASYTFGSGTRLTVV.

This clonotype has just a few counts. The chain combines TRBV13 with TRBJ2-1; TRBD2 matches 7 bases. V was clipped by 6 bases and J by 0 bases; unmatched bases: 2. Per germline, CDR1 PRHDT and CDR2 FYEKMQ (reference sequence). The CDR3 covers 14 residues. CDR3 in amino acids: CASRRGSSYNEQFF. The CDR3 coding sequence is TGTGCCAGCAGGCGGGGGAGCTCCTACAATGAGCAGTTCTTC.

This clonotype has just a few counts. The chain couples TRBV7-2 to TRBJ1-4, with 8 bases that match TRBD1. Per germline, CDR1 SGHTA and CDR2 FQGNSA. J lost 10 bases, V lost 3 bases, and 7 bases had no gene match. This CDR3 contains 14 residues. The CDR3 here is CASSFEGRGRKLFF. The CDR3 DNA sequence: TGTGCCAGCAGCTTCGAGGGCAGGGGGCGAAAACTGTTTTTT. Full variable domain (missing parts from reference TRBV7-2 and TRBJ1-4): GAGVSQSPSNKVTEKGKDVELRCDPISGHTALYWYRQSLGQGLEFLIYFQGNSAPDKSGLPSDRFSAERTGGSVSTLTIQRTQQEDSAVYLCASSFEGRGRKLFFGSGTQLSVL.

The gene calls are TRBV7-2 and TRBJ2-7; 11 positions match TRBD2. The CDR3 totals 14 residues. Losses at the gene ends were 4 bases for V and 10 bases for J; bases not matched to a gene: 9. Germline lookup yields CDR1 SGHTA and CDR2 FQGNSA. The CDR3: CASSSGTSGDGQYF. The DNA of the CDR3 is TGTGCCAGCAGCTCCGGGACTAGCGGAGACGGACAGTACTTC.

This clonotype has just a few counts. The V gene is TRBV27, the J gene TRBJ2-1; a weak D match, TRBD2 (5 bases). CDR1 is MNHEY, CDR2 SMNVEV, per germline (reference sequence). The V gene lost 6 bases and the J gene lost 12 bases, with 18 bases spanning the gap. CDR3 length: 13 amino acids. Here the CDR3 DNA reads TGTGCCAGCAGGATGTCTAGCCTTTCGGCGCAGTTCTTC. Translating gives CASRMSSLSAQFF.